The 2 T cell receptor beta chains in this list originate from one sample, sequenced in a study of T cells in localized non-small cell lung cancer. The table came from immunoSEQ multiplex PCR; TCRdb's copy has only in-frame clones and leaves some out. The data hold roughly 30,000 clones, with roughly 89% observed a single time. Sequenced material: peripheral blood, taken before any cancer treatment. The receptors were sampled from a woman aged 18-55 years with stage I lung adenocarcinoma.

The J gene is TRBJ2-3, the V gene TRBV7-9; TRBD1 matches 11 bases. The germline V gene has CDR1 SEHNR and CDR2 FQNEAQ (reference sequence). This CDR3 contains 15 residues. V was pared by 5 bases and J by 6 bases, with 7 bases of the junction left unmatched. Here the CDR3 DNA reads TGTGCCAGCAGCCCCCGGGACAGGGGGTCGGATACGCAGTATTTT. Translated, it gives CASSPRDRGSDTQYF.

The genes are TRBV7-9 and TRBJ1-1, with D possibly TRBD1 on 5 matching bases. The CDR3 is made up of 14 amino acids. The germline V gene has CDR1 SEHNR and CDR2 FQNEAQ (reference sequence). V lost 1 base to trimming and J lost 4 bases, with 10 bases between them. DNA of the CDR3: TGTGCCAGCAGCTTAGGGGGGGACCTCACTGAAGCTTTCTTT. Protein: CASSLGGDLTEAFF.